Listed here is a single TCR beta chain. Its antigen is unknown. It has no much larger one-base neighbor in the sample; base qualities were not kept. This record comes from a study of T-cell memory formation after mild COVID-19 (dated by TCRdb to 2020 to 2023). Background on the whole study: TCR sequence clusters from the two donors were found to be largely donor specific. In two donors, T-cell clones that expanded and contracted after mild COVID-19 were tracked by sequencing TCRalpha and TCRbeta repertoires over time. The cohort was made up of two young adult volunteers, one female and one male, who were previously healthy. Study-wide findings and limitations: The detection of some responding clones in pre-infection memory suggests that pre-existing cross-reactive memory T cells joined the SARS-CoV-2 response. The study included only a couple of mild cases, and larger cohorts that include severe cases with pre-infection samples were judged to be necessary. From day 15 to 85, contracting clones showed balanced CD4/CD8 phenotypes, whereas a second wave of clones that expanded from day 15 to 37 leaned towards CD4+. SARS-CoV-2 specificity was not confirmed for the second-wave clones peaking on day 37. Contracting CD4+ clones appeared mostly in the CM and EM memory subsets, whereas CD8+ clones were enriched in EMRA.

PBMCs were isolated by Ficoll-Paque density gradient centrifugation. The sequencing machine was an Illumina NovaSeq 6000. Using 5'RACE with constant-segment primers, TCRalpha and TCRbeta cDNA libraries were constructed, with sample barcodes and unique molecular identifiers added in the process. RNA was extracted from every sample with Trizol reagent. Amplification of the libraries took two PCR steps, and the second step added a second sample barcode plus Illumina TruSeq adapters. The libraries were sequenced on an Illumina NovaSeq using 2 x 150 bp paired-end reads. Per the original workflow: Reads were demultiplexed and collapsed into UMI-guided consensus sequences with migec v1.2.7. Using mixcr v2.1.11, UMI consensuses were aligned to TRA and TRB V and J templates and then assembled into clonotypes. Expanded or contracted clonotypes were those called significant by both edgeR and NoisET, with noise models trained on biological replicates. For edgeR calls, a false discovery rate-adjusted p below 0.01 and a log2 fold-change threshold of 1 were applied. As an exploratory analysis of dynamics, max-normalized trajectories of the 1000 most abundant clonotypes were examined with PCA combined with hierarchical clustering. Separately sequenced CD4+ and CD8+ repertoires were used to assign a CD4 or CD8 phenotype to each responding clone. The public reads were quality trimmed at Q25 with fastp and then assembled into clones with MiXCR by TCRdb, keeping productive beta chains. Every distinct CDR3 protein forms one entry, paired with its most common genes and DNA. TCRdb's processing, not the study's, gives the V and J calls here. This sample comprises some 62,000 distinct CDR3 sequences, 9.3% of them detected only once. The top ten constitute 1.1% of the sample.

Sequencing was done on a sample of PBMCs or a T cell subset sorted from them (not recorded which). The receptor comes from a man younger than 35 who had mild COVID-19 (a few samples of this study predate the infection). The sample titles of this study are shuffled in the database, so cell type and time point are left out; the donor was told from shared clones.

The CDR3 protein sequence reads: CASSQETGRLGQPQHF. The nucleotide sequence is TGCGCCAGCAGCCAAGAGACAGGGAGGCTTGGACAGCCCCAGCATTTT. Recombination joined TRBV4-1 with TRBJ1-5; 7 bases in the junction line up with TRBD1. Based on the germline V gene, the CDR1 and CDR2 sequences are MGHRA and YSYEKL. Relative to germline, V is missing 0 bases and J is missing 7 bases, with 9 bases of the junction outside any gene match. The CDR3 starts with the cysteine, ends with the phenylalanine, and has 16 residues. Only CDR3 DNA is held: 48 bases, read in frame from base 1.